These 18 T cell receptor beta chains came from one sample sequenced in a study of blood T cell repertoires in COVID-19 (dated by TCRdb to 2018 to 2021). The method behind the library was the immunoSEQ multiplex PCR assay. TCRdb re-hosts the immuneACCESS table, in-frame sequences only. Its copies lack some clones; in the studies checked, an unresolved V gene accounts for under half of them, and the cause for the rest is not known. This sample lists a few hundred thousand clones; roughly four fifths were detected once. Of the sample, over 4.5% is held by the ten largest clones. The specimen sequenced was PBMCs or T cells enriched from blood (not recorded which). These receptor sequences come from a woman between 45 and 60 years old who had recovered from COVID-19.

The chain couples TRBV6-5 to TRBJ1-2; D unresolved. The CDR3 consists of 13 residues. Germline V gives CDR1 MNHEY, CDR2 SVGAGI. V was clipped by 5 bases and J by 4 bases, with 11 bases between them. CDR3 residues: CASSRRPAYGYTF. CDR3 DNA sequence: TGTGCCAGCAGTCGGAGGCCCGCCTATGGCTACACCTTC.

This chain joins TRBV11-1 and TRBJ1-6, with D hard to call. This CDR3 has 14 residues. V shed 5 bases and J shed 2 bases, with 7 bases lying between them. In germline, CDR1 is SGHAT, CDR2 FQDESV (reference sequence). The CDR3 region has the DNA TGTGCCAGCAGCGGTAGCCCCTATAATTCACCCCTCCACTTT. Encoded protein: CASSGSPYNSPLHF. Combining the CDR3 with reference TRBV11-1 and TRBJ1-6 gives the whole variable domain EAEVAQSPRYKITEKSQAVAFWCDPISGHATLYWYRQILGQGPELLVQFQDESVVDDSQLPKDRFSAERLKGVDSTLKIQPAELGDSAMYLCASSGSPYNSPLHFGNGTRLTVT.

Here the CDR3 DNA reads TGTGCCAGTAGTAAACAGGGCCGGGCGAACACTGAAGCTTTCTTT. This codes for CASSKQGRANTEAFF. The V gene is TRBV19, the J gene TRBJ1-1; the D gene is possibly TRBD1 (6 bases). The germline V gene encodes CDR1 LNHDA and CDR2 SQIVND (reference sequence). The CDR3 loop spans 15 amino acids. V lost 4 bases and J 1 base, leaving 13 bases between the germline ends.

V is TRBV18 and J is TRBJ2-1, with a tentative D call TRBD2 (6 bases). CDR1 is KGHSH, CDR2 LQKENI, per germline. V was cut by 3 bases and J by 5 bases, with 14 bases left in between. The CDR3 covers 15 residues. The CDR3: CASSPAGRSNNEQFF. The CDR3 nucleotides read TGTGCCAGCTCACCTGCGGGGAGGTCTAACAATGAGCAGTTCTTC.

This clone was found a few times. This rearrangement joins TRBV7-8 to TRBJ1-1; unclear D gene. The CDR3 covers 17 residues. The germline V gene encodes CDR1 SGHVS and CDR2 FQNEAQ. With 1 base removed from V and 11 bases from J, the gap between germline ends came to 26 bases. CDR3 sequence: CASSLEFSVQAPKRAFF. The DNA for the CDR3 is TGTGCCAGCAGCTTAGAGTTTTCGGTTCAGGCTCCGAAACGGGCTTTCTTT.

The chain joins TRBV11-2 to TRBJ1-1, with 9 bases fitting TRBD1. This CDR3 region has 17 residues. V trimming: 0 bases; J trimming: 2 bases; junction bases outside the gene matches: 7. The germline CDR1 and CDR2 sequences are SGHAT and FQNNGV. The CDR3 spells CASSLERMTGGNTEAFF. DNA for the CDR3: TGTGCCAGCAGCTTAGAACGTATGACAGGGGGAAACACTGAAGCTTTCTTT.

The rearrangement links TRBV29-1 to TRBJ2-1, with D maybe TRBD2 (6 bases). V was clipped by 6 bases and J by 0 bases, with 12 bases between them. This CDR3 has 14 residues. Germline lookup yields CDR1 SQVTM and CDR2 ANQGSEA. The CDR3 region is CSVNWEASYNEQFF. The DNA for the CDR3 is TGCAGCGTCAATTGGGAGGCCTCCTACAATGAGCAGTTCTTC.

The genes are TRBV11-2 and TRBJ2-1; 8 bases match TRBD2. Trimming at V came to 5 bases and at J to 0 bases, leaving 6 bases not matched to a gene. Germline V gene data show CDR1 as SGHAT and CDR2 as FQNNGV. The CDR3 is made up of 16 amino acids. In nucleotides, the CDR3 is TGTGCCAGCAGCGGAGCGGGGGCCAGCTCCTACAATGAGCAGTTCTTC. It codes for CASSGAGASSYNEQFF.

This clone was seen once. This chain uses TRBV6-2 or TRBV6-3 with TRBJ1-6, with D perhaps matching TRBD1 (6 bases). CDR3 size: 16 residues. The V end was cut by 6 bases, the J end by 10 bases, with 22 bases between. CDR1 MNHEY and CDR2 SVGEGT come from the germline V gene. CDR3 DNA sequence: TGTGCCAGCAGCAAATCAGGGGAATTGAGGCCGTCACCCCTCCACTTT. Translation gives CASSKSGELRPSPLHF.

This chain uses TRBV1 with TRBJ1-2; the table's D call, TRBD1, has no DNA check behind it. TRBV1 represents a pseudogene. The CDR3 consists of 12 residues. The CDR3, as DNA: TGCACCCCTTTGTGTGGGCTGGGTGGCTACACCTTC. Amino acid sequence: CTPLCGLGGYTF.

This rearrangement joins TRBV5-1 to TRBJ1-4, with 12 bases fitting TRBD1. The CDR3 loop spans 14 amino acids. Germline loops: CDR1 SGHRS, CDR2 YFSETQ. Unmatched junction bases numbered 2, after V lost 4 bases and J lost 7 bases. CDR3 bases: TGCGCCAGCAGCGGGGACAGGGGGCCTGAAAAACTGTTTTTT. It translates to CASSGDRGPEKLFF.

This chain links TRBV5-1 with TRBJ2-5; 8 nucleotides agree with TRBD1. Germline V gene sequence: CDR1 SGHRS, CDR2 YFSETQ. Unmatched junction bases numbered 5, after V lost 0 bases and J lost 4 bases. This CDR3 is built from 15 residues. Here the CDR3 DNA reads TGCGCCAGCAGCTTGGTCCAGGGGGCTGGAGAGACCCAGTACTTC. It is translated as CASSLVQGAGETQYF.

The chain links TRBV4-1 to TRBJ1-4; 7 bases are shared with TRBD1. CDR1 is MGHRA and CDR2 is YSYEKL in the germline V gene. Trimming cost V 1 base and J 4 bases; bases outside gene matches: 9. The CDR3 sequence is 17 residues long. This chain's CDR3 is CASSQAWGRGNNEKLFF. CDR3 nucleotide sequence: TGCGCCAGCAGCCAAGCTTGGGGCAGGGGGAATAATGAAAAACTGTTTTTT.

This chain joins TRBV5-1 and TRBJ1-2, with 12 bases lining up with TRBD1. Germline CDR1 is SGHRS and CDR2 is YFSETQ. Trimming at V came to 3 bases and at J to 6 bases, leaving 9 bases not matched to a gene. The CDR3 loop spans 16 amino acids. The DNA of the CDR3 is TGCGCCAGCAGCTCGGGACAGGGGGCAGCGGGAAATGGCTACACCTTC. Protein product: CASSSGQGAAGNGYTF.

V usage is TRBV9 and J usage is TRBJ2-7; D call uncertain. V lost 2 bases, J lost 3 bases, and 12 bases lay in between. The CDR3 loop spans 14 amino acids. Looked up from germline, CDR1 is SGDLS and CDR2 is YYNGEE. This CDR3 reads CASSVSHSHYEQYF. CDR3 DNA: TGTGCCAGCAGCGTGAGTCACAGCCACTACGAGCAGTACTTC. The whole variable domain, filled in from reference TRBV9 and TRBJ2-7, reads DSGVTQTPKHLITATGQRVTLRCSPRSGDLSVYWYQQSLDQGLQFLIQYYNGEERAKGNILERFSAQQFPDLHSELNLSSLELGDSALYFCASSVSHSHYEQYFGPGTRLTVT.

The chain uses TRBV2 and TRBJ1-5; TRBD1 matches 9 bases. V dropped 4 bases and J dropped 6; count of bases not matched to a gene: 4. The V gene's germline CDR1 is SNHLY and CDR2 FYNNEI. This CDR3 has 14 amino acids. The CDR3 spells CASSGRQGGQPQHF. For the CDR3, the DNA is TGTGCCAGCAGTGGTCGACAGGGGGGTCAGCCCCAGCATTTT.

The rearrangement links TRBV6-2 or TRBV6-3 to TRBJ2-5; no clear D. The CDR3 runs to 13 residues. Germline values: CDR1 MNHEY, CDR2 SVGEGT. Trimming pared 7 bases from V and 7 bases from J, leaving 16 bases between. The CDR3 DNA is TGTGCCAGCACCCCCGACGGCCCGGGGACCCAGTACTTC. Translated: CASTPDGPGTQYF.

This clone was observed a few times. This chain joins TRBV30 and TRBJ1-2; possibly TRBD1 for D (5 bases). The CDR3 length is 15 residues. V lost 1 base and J lost 4, with 16 bases in between. The V gene's germline CDR1 is GTSNPN and CDR2 SVGIG (reference sequence). In DNA form, the CDR3 reads TGTGCCTGGAGTGCCGGGGGGGGGTGGGGCTATGGCTACACCTTC. Its translation: CAWSAGGGWGYGYTF.